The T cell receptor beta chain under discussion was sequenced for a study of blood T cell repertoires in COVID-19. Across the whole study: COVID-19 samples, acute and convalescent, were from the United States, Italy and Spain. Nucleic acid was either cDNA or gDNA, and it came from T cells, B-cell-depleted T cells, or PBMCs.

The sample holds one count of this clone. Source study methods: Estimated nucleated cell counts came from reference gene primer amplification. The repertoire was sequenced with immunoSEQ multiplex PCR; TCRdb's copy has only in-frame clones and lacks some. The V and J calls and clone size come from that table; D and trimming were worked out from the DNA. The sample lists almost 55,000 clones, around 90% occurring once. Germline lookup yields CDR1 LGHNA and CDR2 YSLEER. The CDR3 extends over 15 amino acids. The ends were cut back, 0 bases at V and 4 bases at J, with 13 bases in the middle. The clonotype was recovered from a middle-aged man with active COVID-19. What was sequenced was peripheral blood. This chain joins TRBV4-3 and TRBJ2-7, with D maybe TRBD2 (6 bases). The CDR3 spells CASSQDLEGLYEQYF. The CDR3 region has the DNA TGCGCCAGCAGCCAAGATCTGGAGGGGTTGTACGAGCAGTACTTC.